What follows describes a single T cell receptor (beta chain). The assay was immunoSEQ multiplex PCR, and TCRdb's table has in-frame clones only and misses some. The table shows around 350,000 clones, with 70% to 90% occurring only once. This CDR3 comprises 13 residues. Germline CDR1 SGHVS, CDR2 FQNEAQ. Trimming removed 5 bases at V and 4 bases at J, with 9 bases between. Regarding treatment: about 20 received Ad26.COV2.S at low or high dose, single or two shots; about 5 received placebo; per-sample allocation not given. Samples came from day 63 after the first vaccine or placebo injection. This sample is drawn from a study of Ad26.COV2.S vaccination and SARS-CoV-2 variants.

This material consisted of peripheral blood, taken in a trial of Ad26.COV2.S vaccine versus placebo. The sequence came from a person aged 18-65 years who received the Ad26.COV2.S COVID-19 vaccine or a placebo. The chain recombines TRBV7-8 with TRBJ2-1, with D unresolved. CDR3 nucleotide sequence: TGTGCCAGCAGCCAAACAGATTACAATGAGCAGTTCTTC. Residues: CASSQTDYNEQFF.